Shown below are 16 T cell receptor beta chains from a single sample sequenced in a study of OX40 agonist ivuxolimab in advanced cancers. This table comes from immunoSEQ multiplex PCR, and its TCRdb copy is limited to in-frame clones, with some not included. This sample has under 150,000 clones, with about nine tenths found just once. Sequencing was performed on CD4+ or CD8+ T cells sorted from blood, taken in a trial of the OX40 agonist ivuxolimab. Receptors were obtained from an adult with an advanced solid tumor such as melanoma, head and neck, liver or kidney cancer.

V is TRBV11-3 and J is TRBJ2-7, with a possible D match to TRBD1 (6 bases). The ends were cut back, 5 bases at V and 2 bases at J, with 13 bases in the middle. CDR3 length equals 14 residues. Germline lookup yields CDR1 SGHNT and CDR2 YENEEA. CDR3 DNA: TGTGCCAGCAGCCAAAAGACAGGACCCTACGAGCAGTACTTC. This translates into CASSQKTGPYEQYF.

The V call is TRBV6-5, the J call TRBJ1-3; maybe TRBD1 (5 bases). The germline V and J ends were trimmed by 5 bases and 2 bases, with 13 bases remaining between them. This CDR3 region has 15 residues. CDR1 and CDR2 from the germline V gene are MNHEY and SVGAGI. In DNA form, the CDR3 reads TGTGCCAGCAGTGGGGGAGGGACTACTGGAAACACCATATATTTT. It is translated as CASSGGGTTGNTIYF.

V usage is TRBV18 and J usage is TRBJ1-2, with D hard to call. Trimming removed 2 bases at V and 0 bases at J, with 13 bases between. Germline lookup yields CDR1 KGHSH and CDR2 LQKENI. The CDR3 runs to 16 residues. The DNA of the CDR3 is TGTGCCAGCTCACCAGAAGGAGGAGTAGCTAACTATGGCTACACCTTC. This gives the protein CASSPEGGVANYGYTF.

This sequence joins TRBV11-3 and TRBJ1-2, with TRBD1 as a possible D gene (5 bases). CDR3 length: 13 residues. Germline CDR1 reads SGHNT; CDR2 reads YENEEA. The V end was cut by 4 bases, the J end by 3 bases, with 9 bases between. DNA of the CDR3: TGTGCCAGCAGCTCCAGGGAAGACTATGGCTACACCTTC. This encodes CASSSREDYGYTF.

This clone was detected only a few times. This chain joins TRBV19 and TRBJ1-5, with D hard to call. The CDR3 runs 15 residues. Per the germline V gene, CDR1 is LNHDA and CDR2 is SQIVND (reference sequence). V lost 2 bases, J lost 6 bases, and 14 bases lay in between. The CDR3: CASSILFSESQPQHF. The CDR3 nucleotides are TGTGCCAGTAGTATACTTTTTTCCGAAAGTCAGCCCCAGCATTTT.

The chain is built from TRBV2 and TRBJ2-2, with D tentatively TRBD2 (5 bases). The CDR3 consists of 13 residues. The germline CDR1 and CDR2 sequences are SNHLY and FYNNEI. The V end lost 8 bases, the J end lost 5 bases, and 12 bases lay between the germline ends. CDR3 region: CASGLAETGELFF. The CDR3 bases are TGTGCCAGCGGTCTAGCCGAAACCGGGGAGCTGTTTTTT.

The chain carries TRBV9 and TRBJ2-1; D is unclear. The CDR3 is 14 amino acids. Trimming left V 1 base short and J 3 bases short, with 8 bases between. Germline-derived CDR1 and CDR2 are SGDLS and YYNGEE. The CDR3 spells CASSVTTNYNEQFF. CDR3 in DNA: TGTGCCAGCAGCGTAACCACCAACTACAATGAGCAGTTCTTC.

The chain couples TRBV5-4 to TRBJ2-1; 8 bases map to TRBD2. Looked up from germline, CDR1 is SGHNT and CDR2 is YYREEE (reference sequence). The CDR3 consists of 16 residues. V shed 0 bases, J shed 5 bases, and the junction held 7 bases outside the gene matches. The chain's CDR3 is CASSLAGGLTNNEQFF. The CDR3 bases are TGTGCCAGCAGCTTGGCGGGGGGGCTTACCAACAATGAGCAGTTCTTC.

This clone was observed once. This chain joins TRBV28 and TRBJ1-1; a weak D match, TRBD1 (6 bases). This CDR3 region has 15 residues. Germline CDR1 MDHEN, CDR2 SYDVKM. With 4 bases removed from V and 5 bases from J, the gap between germline ends came to 17 bases. The CDR3 reads CASSSLGSQGTEAFF. CDR3 nucleotide sequence: TGTGCCAGCAGTTCGTTGGGATCTCAGGGGACTGAAGCTTTCTTT.

V and J are TRBV7-9 and TRBJ2-7, with 10 bases lining up with TRBD2. From germline, CDR1 is SEHNR and CDR2 FQNEAQ (reference sequence). This CDR3 is 19 amino acids long. With 4 bases clipped from V and 1 base from J, the junction kept 16 bases outside the gene matches. For the CDR3, the DNA is TGTGCCAGCAGCTCCCCCCTTCCCTCTAGCGGGAGCCCATCCTACGAGCAGTACTTC. This gives the protein CASSSPLPSSGSPSYEQYF.

The CDR3 spells CASSPGTANEKLFF. CDR3 in DNA: TGCGCCAGCAGCCCCGGGACAGCAAATGAAAAACTGTTTTTT. The rearrangement uses TRBV5-1 and TRBJ1-4; 7 bases line up with TRBD1. Per the germline V gene, CDR1 is SGHRS and CDR2 is YFSETQ. This CDR3 has 14 residues. The ends lost 4 bases at V and 5 bases at J; junction bases unmatched: 5.

The chain links TRBV5-1 to TRBJ1-2, with TRBD1 as a possible D gene (5 bases). Germline values: CDR1 SGHRS, CDR2 YFSETQ. Trimming took off 5 bases at V and 2 bases at J, with 16 bases between the two ends. This CDR3 comprises 15 residues. The CDR3 nucleotides are TGCGCCAGCAGGATCGACATAGGGGACAACTATGGCTACACCTTC. Protein sequence: CASRIDIGDNYGYTF.

The chain employs TRBV18 and TRBJ2-1; D is perhaps TRBD1 (6 bases). V lost 3 bases, J lost 9 bases, and 15 bases lay in between. Germline CDR1 KGHSH, CDR2 LQKENI. The CDR3 runs 14 residues. The chain's CDR3 is CASSPTGQNVEQFF. Written as DNA, the CDR3 is TGTGCCAGCTCACCCACAGGACAGAATGTTGAGCAGTTCTTC.

The chain has TRBV27 and TRBJ1-4, with D perhaps TRBD1 (6 bases). The germline V gene encodes CDR1 MNHEY and CDR2 SMNVEV (reference sequence). Deletions cut 7 bases from V and 10 bases from J, with 25 bases between. The CDR3 covers 16 residues. This CDR3 is CASTKGGTGLLGKLFF. DNA of the CDR3: TGTGCCAGCACCAAAGGGGGGACGGGATTGCTGGGAAAACTGTTTTTT.

V and J are TRBV27 and TRBJ2-1; TRBD2 aligns across 9 bases. This CDR3 contains 15 residues. Germline trimming cut 6 bases from V and 7 bases from J; bases unmatched to any gene: 10. Germline CDR1 is MNHEY and CDR2 is SMNVEV (reference sequence). As DNA, the CDR3 is TGTGCCAGCAGCAACTTAGCGGGAGAGGGTAATGAGCAGTTCTTC. Translated: CASSNLAGEGNEQFF.

V and J are TRBV7-8 and TRBJ2-1; 11 bases are shared with TRBD2. V was pared by 8 bases and J by 0 bases, with 3 bases of the junction left unmatched. CDR3 size: 15 residues. Germline CDR1 is SGHVS and CDR2 is FQNEAQ. CDR3 residues: CASQTSGSSYNEQFF. CDR3 sequence (DNA): TGTGCCAGCCAAACTAGCGGGAGCTCCTACAATGAGCAGTTCTTC.